The source of this TCR beta chain is a study of regulatory T cells in long-lasting Graves disease. Whole-study context: Less than 3 months of antithyroid drugs had been taken by newly diagnosed Graves' patients.

Study-level findings and limits: Persistent Graves' patients showed a TCR diversity that was lower than that of newly diagnosed ones. When disease was persistent, TRBV28, TRBJ1-2 and TRBJ2-5 were the favored segments. A limited number of samples was an acknowledged limitation.

The sample's time point: newly diagnosed GD, antithyroid drugs for less than 3 months. From RNA extracted from PBMCs, the TCR library was made. With respect to this clonotype: Antigen: not known.

The authors built TCR beta libraries using iRepertoire HTBI primers and Arm-PCR of CDR3 regions. From the multiplex PCR reads, TCRdb called clonotypes with MiXCR, one entry per CDR3 protein. The data contain about 310,000 distinct CDR3 sequences, 18% of them seen just once; the ten biggest clones take up 35% to 45%. V dropped 3 bases and J dropped 4; count of bases not matched to a gene: 10. The CDR3 consists of 17 residues. CDR1 and CDR2 from the germline V gene are KGHSH and LQKENI. The V and J genes are TRBV18 and TRBJ2-2; 8 bases line up with TRBD2. The receptor comes from a female donor with Graves disease. The starting material was peripheral blood mononuclear cells (PBMCs), obtained at new diagnosis, from a patient treated with antithyroid drugs. CDR3 bases: TGTGCCAGCTCACCTTTACTCGCTAGCGGGCGCACCGGGGAGCTGTTTTTT. Amino acid sequence: CASSPLLASGRTGELFF.